The T cell receptor (beta chain) under discussion was sequenced for a study of T cell responses to AZD1222 COVID-19 vaccine. Comment on this clone: Antigen: not known.

Study-wide results and caveats: Mostly white British, mostly female donors; authors suggested clonal diversity may be underestimated.

The V end lost 2 bases, the J end lost 7 bases, and 12 bases lay between the germline ends. The CDR3 has 14 amino acids. Germline V gene sequence: CDR1 LGHDT, CDR2 YNNKEL (reference sequence). The protocol was immunoSEQ multiplex PCR, while the TCRdb copy is restricted to in-frame clones and leaves out a portion. The sample shows tens of thousands of clones, more than 80% of them seen only once. The material sequenced was peripheral blood, taken on day 0 of AZD1222 vaccination. This chain uses TRBV3-1 (or the pseudogene TRBV3-2) with TRBJ1-3, with a possible D match to TRBD1 (6 bases). The TCR originated in an adult in good health. CDR3 sequence reads: CASSQSGQPNTIYF. The CDR3 coding sequence is TGTGCCAGCAGCCAATCTGGACAGCCGAACACCATATATTTT.